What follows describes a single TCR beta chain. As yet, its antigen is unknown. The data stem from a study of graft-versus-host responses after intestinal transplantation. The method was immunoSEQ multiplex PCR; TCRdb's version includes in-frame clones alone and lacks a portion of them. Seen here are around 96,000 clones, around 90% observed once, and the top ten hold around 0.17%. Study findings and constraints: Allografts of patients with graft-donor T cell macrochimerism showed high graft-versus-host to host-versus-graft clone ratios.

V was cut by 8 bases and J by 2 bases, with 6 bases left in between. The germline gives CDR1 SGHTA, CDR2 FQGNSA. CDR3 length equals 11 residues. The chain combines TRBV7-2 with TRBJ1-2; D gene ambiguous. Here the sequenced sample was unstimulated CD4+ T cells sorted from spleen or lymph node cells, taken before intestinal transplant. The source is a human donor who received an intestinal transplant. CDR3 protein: CASPLNYGYTF. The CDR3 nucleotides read TGTGCCAGCCCCTTAAACTATGGCTACACCTTC.